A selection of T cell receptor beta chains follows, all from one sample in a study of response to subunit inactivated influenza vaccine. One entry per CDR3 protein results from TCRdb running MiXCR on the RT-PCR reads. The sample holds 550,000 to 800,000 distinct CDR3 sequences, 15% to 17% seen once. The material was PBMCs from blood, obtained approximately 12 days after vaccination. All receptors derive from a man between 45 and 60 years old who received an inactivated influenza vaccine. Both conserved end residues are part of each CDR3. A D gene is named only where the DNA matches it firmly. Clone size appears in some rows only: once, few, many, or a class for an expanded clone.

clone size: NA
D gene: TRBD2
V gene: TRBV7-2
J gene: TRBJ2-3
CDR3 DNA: TGTGCCAGCAGCTTAGCACGAGGTACTAGCGGGAGAGGCACAGATACGCAGTATTTT
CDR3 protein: CASSLARGTSGRGTDTQYF

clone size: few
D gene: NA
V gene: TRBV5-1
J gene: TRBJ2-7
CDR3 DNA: TGCGCCAGCAGCCCCATGGCGGGCGGACACGAGCAGTACTTC
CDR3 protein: CASSPMAGGHEQYF

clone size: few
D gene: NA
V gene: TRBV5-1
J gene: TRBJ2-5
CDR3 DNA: TGCGCCAGCAGCTTGGGTAAGGGGAGAGAGACCCAGTACTTC
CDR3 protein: CASSLGKGRETQYF

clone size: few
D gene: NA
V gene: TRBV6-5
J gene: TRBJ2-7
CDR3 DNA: TGTGCCAGCAGTTACAAGAAGGACTGGCCCTCAAACGAGCAGTACTTC
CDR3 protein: CASSYKKDWPSNEQYF

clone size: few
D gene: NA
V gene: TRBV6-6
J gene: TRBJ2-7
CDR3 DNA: TGTGCCAGTGGGGGGTTAGGGATCGAGCAGTACTTC
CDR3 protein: CASGGLGIEQYF

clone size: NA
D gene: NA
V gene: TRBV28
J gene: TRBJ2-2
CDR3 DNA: TGTGCCAGCAGTTCAGCGTACCCGGTGGCCGGCACCGGGGAGCTGTTTTTT
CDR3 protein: CASSSAYPVAGTGELFF

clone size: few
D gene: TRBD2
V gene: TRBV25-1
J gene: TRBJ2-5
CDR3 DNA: TGTGCCAGCAGTGGACTAGCGCAAGAGACCCAGTACTTC
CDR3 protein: CASSGLAQETQYF

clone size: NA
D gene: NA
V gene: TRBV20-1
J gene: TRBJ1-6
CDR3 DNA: TGCAGTGCTAGAGATGGGCAGGGGTATAATTCACCCCTCCACTTT
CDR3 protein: CSARDGQGYNSPLHF

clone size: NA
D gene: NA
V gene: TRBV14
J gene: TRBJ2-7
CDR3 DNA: TGTGCCAGCAGCCAAGTTATCCAGACGGGCGAGCAGTACTTC
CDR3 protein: CASSQVIQTGEQYF

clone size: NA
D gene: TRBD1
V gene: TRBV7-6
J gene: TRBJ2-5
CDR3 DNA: TGTGCCAGCAGCTTAGCGTGGACAGGGAAAGAGACCCAGTACTTC
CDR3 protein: CASSLAWTGKETQYF

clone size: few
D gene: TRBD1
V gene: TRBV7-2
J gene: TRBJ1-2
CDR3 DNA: TGTGCCAGCAGCGAGCGGACAGGAAATGGCTACACCTTC
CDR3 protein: CASSERTGNGYTF

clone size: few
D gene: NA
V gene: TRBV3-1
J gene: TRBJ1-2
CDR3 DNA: TGTGCCAGCAGCCAAAAAGGGGCAGGCTCTGGCTACACCTTC
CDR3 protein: CASSQKGAGSGYTF

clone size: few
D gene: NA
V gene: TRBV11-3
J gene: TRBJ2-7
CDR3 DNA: TGTGCCAGCAGCTTAGGACAATTCCACGAGCAGTACTTC
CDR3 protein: CASSLGQFHEQYF

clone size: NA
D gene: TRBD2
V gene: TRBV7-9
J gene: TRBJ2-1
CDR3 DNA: TGTGCCAGCAGCTTATCGACTAGCGGCATCCTCAATGAGCAGTTCTTC
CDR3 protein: CASSLSTSGILNEQFF

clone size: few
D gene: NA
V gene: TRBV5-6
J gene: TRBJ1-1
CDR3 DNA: TGTGCCAGCAGCTTGCTGGGACGGATGTCCACTGAAGCTTTCTTT
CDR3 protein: CASSLLGRMSTEAFF

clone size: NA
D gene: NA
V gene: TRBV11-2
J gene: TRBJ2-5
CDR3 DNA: TGTGCCAGCAGCTTAGCCCCCAGCCGGCGAGAGACCCAGTACTTC
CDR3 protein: CASSLAPSRRETQYF

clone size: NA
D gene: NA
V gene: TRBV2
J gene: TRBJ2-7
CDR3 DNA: TGTGCCAGCGCTGAATGGGGGAACCACGAGCAGTACTTC
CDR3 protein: CASAEWGNHEQYF

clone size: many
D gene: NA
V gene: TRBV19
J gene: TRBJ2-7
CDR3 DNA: TGTGCCAGTACCGGGCCCGAAAGGAGTGAGCAGTACTTC
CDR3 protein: CASTGPERSEQYF

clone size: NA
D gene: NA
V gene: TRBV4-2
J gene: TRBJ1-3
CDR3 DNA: TGTGCCAGCAGCCAAGGGGCTGGAAACACCATATATTTT
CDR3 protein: CASSQGAGNTIYF

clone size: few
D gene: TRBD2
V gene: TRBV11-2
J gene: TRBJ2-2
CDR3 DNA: TGTGCCAGCAGACAACTAGCGGGAGGAAACACCGGGGAGCTGTTTTTT
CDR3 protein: CASRQLAGGNTGELFF

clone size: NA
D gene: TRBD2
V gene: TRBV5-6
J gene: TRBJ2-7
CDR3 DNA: TGTGCCAGCAGCCCCTACTCGACTAGCGGGGTCACCTACGAGCAGTACTTC
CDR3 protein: CASSPYSTSGVTYEQYF

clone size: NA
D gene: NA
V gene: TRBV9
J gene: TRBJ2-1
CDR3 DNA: TGTGCCAGAAGCGATACGGGATACTCCTACAATGAGCAGTTCTTC
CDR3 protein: CARSDTGYSYNEQFF

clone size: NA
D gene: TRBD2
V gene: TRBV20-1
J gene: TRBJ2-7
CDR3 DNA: TGCAGTGCTAGAGATTTCCGGGAGGGCTCCTACGAGCAGTACTTC
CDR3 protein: CSARDFREGSYEQYF

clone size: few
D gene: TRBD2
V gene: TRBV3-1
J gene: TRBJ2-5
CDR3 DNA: TGTGCCAGCAGCCAAGGACTAGCGGGAGTTGGTGAGACCCAGTACTTC
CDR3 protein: CASSQGLAGVGETQYF

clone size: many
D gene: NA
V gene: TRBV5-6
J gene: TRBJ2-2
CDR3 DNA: TGTGCCAGCAGCTTTCCAGGTACCGGGGAGCTGTTTTTT
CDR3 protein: CASSFPGTGELFF

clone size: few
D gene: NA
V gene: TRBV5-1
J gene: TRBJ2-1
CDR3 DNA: TGCGCCAGCAGCTTTCCACCCGGCGGGACAAACTACAATGAGCAGTTCTTC
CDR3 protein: CASSFPPGGTNYNEQFF

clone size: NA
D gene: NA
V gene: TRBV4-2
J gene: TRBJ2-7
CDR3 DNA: TGTGCCAGCAGCCAAGATTCCCAGGATTACTACGAGCAGTACTTC
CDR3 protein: CASSQDSQDYYEQYF

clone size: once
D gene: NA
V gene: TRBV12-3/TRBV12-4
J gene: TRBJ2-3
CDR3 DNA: TGTGCCAGCAAAAGTAATGACGGGGAGGTCACAGATACGCAGTATTTT
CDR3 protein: CASKSNDGEVTDTQYF

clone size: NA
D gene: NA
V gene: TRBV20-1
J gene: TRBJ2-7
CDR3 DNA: TGCAGTGCTAGGGGCAGGTACGAGCAGTACTTC
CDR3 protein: CSARGRYEQYF

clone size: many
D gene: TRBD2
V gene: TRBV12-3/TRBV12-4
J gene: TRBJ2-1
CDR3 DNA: TGTGCCAGCAGCTTTACCCCTAGCGGGAGGGCCCATGAGCAGTTCTTC
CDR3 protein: CASSFTPSGRAHEQFF

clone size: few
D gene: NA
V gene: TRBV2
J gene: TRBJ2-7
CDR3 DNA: TGTGCCAGCAAGGGAAGCCTCGTCCAGTACTTC
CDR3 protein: CASKGSLVQYF

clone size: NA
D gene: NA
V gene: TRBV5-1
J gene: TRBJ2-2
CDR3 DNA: TGCGCCAGCAGCGCGATGGGGGGACCGAACACCGGGGAGCTGTTTTTT
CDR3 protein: CASSAMGGPNTGELFF

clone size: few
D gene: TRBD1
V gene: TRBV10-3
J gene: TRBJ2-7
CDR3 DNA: TGTGCCATCAGTAAGGACAGGACCGGATCCTACGAGCAGTACTTC
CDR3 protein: CAISKDRTGSYEQYF

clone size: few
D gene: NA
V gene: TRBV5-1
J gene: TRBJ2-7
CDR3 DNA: TGCGCCAGCAGCAGAGGGGGGGAGCCAACCTACGAGCAGTACTTC
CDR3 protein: CASSRGGEPTYEQYF

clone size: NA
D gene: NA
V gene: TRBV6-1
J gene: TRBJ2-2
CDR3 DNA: TGTGCCAGCAGACGGGCGCGTTCTAAATACACCGGGGAGCTGTTTTTT
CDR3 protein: CASRRARSKYTGELFF

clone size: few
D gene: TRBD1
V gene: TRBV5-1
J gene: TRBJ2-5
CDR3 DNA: TGCGCCAGCAGCTTACAGGGGGTGTTACAAGAGACCCAGTACTTC
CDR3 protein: CASSLQGVLQETQYF

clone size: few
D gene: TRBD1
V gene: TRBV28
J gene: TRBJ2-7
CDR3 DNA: TGTGCCAGCAGCTCTCCCGGGACAGACTCTGGCTACGAGCAGTACTTC
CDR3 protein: CASSSPGTDSGYEQYF

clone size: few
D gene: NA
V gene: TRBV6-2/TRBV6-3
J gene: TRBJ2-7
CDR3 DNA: TGTGCCAGCAGTTACTCACTACAGAACTACGAGCAGTACTTC
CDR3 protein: CASSYSLQNYEQYF

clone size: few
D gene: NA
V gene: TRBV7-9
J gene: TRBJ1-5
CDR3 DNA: TGTGCCAGCAGCTTAGCGCGAAGGACGGATAGCAATCAGCCCCAGCATTTT
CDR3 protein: CASSLARRTDSNQPQHF

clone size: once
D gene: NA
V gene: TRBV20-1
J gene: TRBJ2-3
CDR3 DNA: TGCAGTGCTAGCGCCGGACACCTGAGCACAGATACGCAGTATTTT
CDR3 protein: CSASAGHLSTDTQYF

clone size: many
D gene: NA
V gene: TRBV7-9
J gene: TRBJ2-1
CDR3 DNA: TGTGCCAGCAGCTTGGTAGCGGATTCCTACAATGAGCAGTTCTTC
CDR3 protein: CASSLVADSYNEQFF

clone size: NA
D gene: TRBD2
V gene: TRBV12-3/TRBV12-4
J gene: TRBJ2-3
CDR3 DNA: TGTGCCAGCAGACTAGCGGGAGGACCTAGCACAGATACGCAGTATTTT
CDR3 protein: CASRLAGGPSTDTQYF

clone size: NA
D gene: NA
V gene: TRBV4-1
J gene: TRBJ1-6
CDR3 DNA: TGCGCCAGCAGCCAAGAAAGGACGGGCTCCTATAATTCACCCCTCCACTTT
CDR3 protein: CASSQERTGSYNSPLHF

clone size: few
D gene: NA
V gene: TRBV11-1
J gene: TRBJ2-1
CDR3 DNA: TGTGCCAGCAGCTACGTCGGGGACTCCTACAATGAGCAGTTCTTC
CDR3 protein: CASSYVGDSYNEQFF

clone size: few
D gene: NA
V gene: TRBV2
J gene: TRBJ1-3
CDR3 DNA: TGTGCCAGCAGTGCGGGGTTTGGCTCTGGAAACACCATATATTTT
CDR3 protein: CASSAGFGSGNTIYF

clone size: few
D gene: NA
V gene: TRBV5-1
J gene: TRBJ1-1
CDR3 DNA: TGCGCCAGCAGCTTGGGTGGACAAGGGGACACTGAAGCTTTCTTT
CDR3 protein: CASSLGGQGDTEAFF

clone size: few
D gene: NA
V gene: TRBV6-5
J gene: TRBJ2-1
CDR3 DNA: TGTGCCAGCAGGTTACTTCGGGAAGGCAATGAGCAGTTCTTC
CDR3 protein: CASRLLREGNEQFF

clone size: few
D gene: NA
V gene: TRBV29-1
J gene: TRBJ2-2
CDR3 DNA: TGCAGCGTTGCAGTCAGGGCGAACACCGGGGAGCTGTTTTTT
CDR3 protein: CSVAVRANTGELFF

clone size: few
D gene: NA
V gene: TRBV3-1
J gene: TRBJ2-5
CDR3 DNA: TGTGCCAGCAGCGAGAGGGGGGGGGGAGAGACCCAGTACTTC
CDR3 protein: CASSERGGGETQYF

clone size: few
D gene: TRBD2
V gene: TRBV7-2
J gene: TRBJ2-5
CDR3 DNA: TGTGCCAGCAGCTTAGGGGCTAGCGGGAGTGGGCAAGAGACCCAGTACTTC
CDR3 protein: CASSLGASGSGQETQYF

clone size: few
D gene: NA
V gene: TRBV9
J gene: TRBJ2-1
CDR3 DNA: TGTGCCAGCAGCGTAGCGGGGGCGAACTACAATGAGCAGTTCTTC
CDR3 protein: CASSVAGANYNEQFF

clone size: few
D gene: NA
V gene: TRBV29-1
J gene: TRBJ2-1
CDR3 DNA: TGCAGCGTTGAACCCCTCTTAACTTACAATGAGCAGTTCTTC
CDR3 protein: CSVEPLLTYNEQFF

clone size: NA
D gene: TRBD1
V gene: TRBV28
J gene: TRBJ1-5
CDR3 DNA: TGTGCCAGCAGCCACAGGGGGGCTGGACTCAATCAGCCCCAGCATTTT
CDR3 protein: CASSHRGAGLNQPQHF

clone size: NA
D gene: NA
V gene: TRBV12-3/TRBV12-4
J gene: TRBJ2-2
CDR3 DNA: TGTGCCAGCAGGTGGACCGGGGAGCTGTTTTTT
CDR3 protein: CASRWTGELFF

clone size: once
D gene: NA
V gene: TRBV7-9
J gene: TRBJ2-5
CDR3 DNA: TGTGCCAGCAGCCTAAGAGGGACCAATAGTGGGGAGACCCAGTACTTC
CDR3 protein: CASSLRGTNSGETQYF

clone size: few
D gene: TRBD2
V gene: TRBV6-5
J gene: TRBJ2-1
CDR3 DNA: TGTGCCAGCAGTTACTGGAAGACTAGCGGGGGGTACAATGAGCAGTTCTTC
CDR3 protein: CASSYWKTSGGYNEQFF

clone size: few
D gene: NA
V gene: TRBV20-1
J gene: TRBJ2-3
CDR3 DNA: TGCAGTGCTAGGCCCAGCGGGCACACAGATACGCAGTATTTT
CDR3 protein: CSARPSGHTDTQYF